This TCR beta chain appears in the sequencing data of a study of tumor-infiltrating lymphocytes in primary liver carcinoma. Across the whole study: Surgical resection was the treatment these patients received for primary liver carcinoma.

Priming with a constant-region primer yielded TCR beta cDNA from 400 to 500 ng total RNA. What produced the TCR beta libraries was three nested multiplex PCR rounds using slightly modified ARM-PCR. TCRdb itself ran the multiplex PCR reads through MiXCR, one entry per CDR3 protein. The repertoire holds 150,000 to 200,000 distinct CDR3 sequences, with 50% to 75% as singletons. The source of the blood RNA was unsorted whole blood, and germline DNA was extracted as well. Chronic HBV infection, which was untreated, was present in the patients. The sample holds a few counts of this clonotype. No antigen is known for it. Notes on the study in general: Blood had a significantly lower top-250-clone fraction than tumors did (p = 0.039). Compared with tumor region pairs, tumor-adjacent and tumor-blood pairs overlapped less.

The clonotype originates from a man aged 40-49 years with primary liver carcinoma and hepatitis B virus infection. Sequenced: peripheral blood.

In DNA form, the CDR3 reads TGCAGCGCTGGACGGATGAACACTGAAGCTTTCTTT. Its protein product is CSAGRMNTEAFF. V and J are TRBV29-1 and TRBJ1-1; D not resolved. CDR1 and CDR2 from the germline V gene are SQVTM and ANQGSEA. The CDR3 is made up of 12 amino acids. Trimming took off 7 bases at V and 0 bases at J, with 9 bases between the two ends.